The clone carrying this T cell receptor beta chain has ten or more counts. No antigen is known for it. CDR1 GTSNPN and CDR2 SVGIG come from the germline V gene (reference sequence). This CDR3 comprises 12 residues. Trimming cost V 4 bases and J 10 bases, with 11 bases left between them. The source of the sample is a study of T-cell reconstitution after alpha-beta-depleted transplantation in children. Study-wide findings and caveats: Expanded graft clones, several hundred of them, were reportedly the source of alpha-beta T cells about two months after transplant. Recipient T cells and thymic progenitors that survived gave rise to the high TCRbeta diversity observed at day 60 in some patients.

Using unique molecular identifiers, the investigators prepared the TCRbeta library. MiXCR was run by TCRdb on the PCR reads, yielding one entry per CDR3 protein. The sample lists approximately 170,000 distinct CDR3 sequences; 11% were seen once. Here the sequenced sample was PBMCs, taken before TCRalphabeta/CD19-depleted stem cell transplant. The chain carries TRBV30 and TRBJ1-6; D might be TRBD1 (5 bases). The sequence derives from a boy between 2 and 10 years old with acute myeloid leukemia, due to receive a stem cell transplant. For the CDR3, the DNA is TGTGCCTGGACAGGGCCGGGGTCACCCCTCCACTTT. Protein: CAWTGPGSPLHF.